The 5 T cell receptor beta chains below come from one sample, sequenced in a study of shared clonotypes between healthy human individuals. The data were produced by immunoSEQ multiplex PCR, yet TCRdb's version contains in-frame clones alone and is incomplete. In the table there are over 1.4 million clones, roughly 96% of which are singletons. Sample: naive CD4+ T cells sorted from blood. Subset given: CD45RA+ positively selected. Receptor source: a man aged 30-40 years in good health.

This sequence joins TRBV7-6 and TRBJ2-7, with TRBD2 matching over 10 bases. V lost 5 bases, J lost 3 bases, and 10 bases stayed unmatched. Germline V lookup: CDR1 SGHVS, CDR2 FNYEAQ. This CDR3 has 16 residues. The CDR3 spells CASSIGLAEGGYEQYF. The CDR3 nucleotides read TGTGCCAGCAGCATCGGACTAGCGGAGGGGGGCTACGAGCAGTACTTC.

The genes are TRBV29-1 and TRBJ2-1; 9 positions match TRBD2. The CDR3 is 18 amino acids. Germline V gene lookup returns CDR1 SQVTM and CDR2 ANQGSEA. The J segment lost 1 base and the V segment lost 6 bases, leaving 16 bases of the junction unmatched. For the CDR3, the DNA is TGCAGCGTGGATAGCGGGAGCGGGGGCCTTAGTTCCTACAATGAGCAGTTCTTC. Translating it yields CSVDSGSGGLSSYNEQFF.

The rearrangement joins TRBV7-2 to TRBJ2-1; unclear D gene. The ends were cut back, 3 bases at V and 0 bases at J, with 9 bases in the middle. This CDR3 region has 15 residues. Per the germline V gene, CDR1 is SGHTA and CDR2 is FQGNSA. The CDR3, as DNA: TGTGCCAGCAGCTTCCGTGTAATCTCCTACAATGAGCAGTTCTTC. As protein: CASSFRVISYNEQFF.

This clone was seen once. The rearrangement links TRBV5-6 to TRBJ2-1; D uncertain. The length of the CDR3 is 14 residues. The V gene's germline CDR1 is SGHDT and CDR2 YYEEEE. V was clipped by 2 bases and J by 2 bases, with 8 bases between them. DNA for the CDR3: TGTGCCAGCAGCTTTTGGGCGACCTACAATGAGCAGTTCTTC. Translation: CASSFWATYNEQFF.

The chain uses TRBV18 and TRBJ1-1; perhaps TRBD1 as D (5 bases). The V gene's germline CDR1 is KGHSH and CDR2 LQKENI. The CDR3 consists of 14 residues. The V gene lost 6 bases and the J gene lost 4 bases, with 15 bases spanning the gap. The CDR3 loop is CASSREEGITEAFF. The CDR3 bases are TGTGCCAGCTCGCGCGAGGAGGGGATCACTGAAGCTTTCTTT. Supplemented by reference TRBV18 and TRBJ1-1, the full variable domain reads NAGVMQNPRHLVRRRGQEARLRCSPMKGHSHVYWYRQLPEEGLKFMVYLQKENIIDESGMPKERFSAEFPKEGPSILRIQQVVRGDSAAYFCASSREEGITEAFFGQGTRLTVV.